Described below is a single T cell receptor (beta chain) sequence and its context. This clonotype was seen many times. Its antigen specificity is not known. No base quality information exists; no much larger clone differs at one position. This record belongs to a study of T cells in Graves' hyperthyroidism and ophthalmopathy (dated by TCRdb to between 2017 and 2020). Background for the entire study: Peripheral blood was sampled at the time of initial diagnosis, prior to any treatment. A discovery cohort of about a hundred patients, 43 with Graves' ophthalmopathy and roughly 59 with stable Graves' hyperthyroidism, was used to find distinguishing TCR V-J signatures. Prospective prediction of ophthalmopathy was tested in an independent validation cohort of 18 to 20 hyperthyroidism patients and 15 to 17 patients who later progressed to ophthalmopathy. The roughly 91 discovery patients were randomly split 7:3 into training and test sets. In six Graves' hyperthyroidism patients, the study also compared T-cell repertoires from thyroid tissue with T-cell repertoires from blood. Once sampling was done, hyperthyroidism patients were given methimazole at a starting dose of 30 mg daily, whereas ophthalmopathy patients were given high-dose intravenous methylprednisolone. The paper reports TCR Vbeta CDR3 sequencing of approximately 140 peripheral blood samples: approximately 41 ophthalmopathy, roughly 74 hyperthyroidism and 17 progressor patients. Beyond this particular receptor, the publication reports: No statistical method was used to fix the sample size in advance, and group allocation was not hidden from the investigators. In validation, the model predicted progression to ophthalmopathy a median of around 6.5 months before onset, with approximately 70% sensitivity and roughly 77% specificity. In cross-validation, a model built on a 13 V-J signature told ophthalmopathy apart from stable hyperthyroidism with approximately 90% sensitivity and about 81% specificity, and in testing the same model reached 80%/75%. Blood samples also contained most of the expanded thyroid clonotypes (frequency above 0.001), which suggests that blood repertoires may reflect thyroid immune responses.

In the ophthalmopathy patients, disease was moderately to severely active, with a Clinical Activity Score of 3 or more, a NOSPECS grade of 4 or more, and a duration of less than 3 months. Exclusion was applied to patients with uncontrolled infections, other autoimmune diseases, pregnancy or lactation. Clinical symptoms, serum thyroxine and TRAb, thyroid ultrasound, and orbital computed tomography formed the basis for the diagnoses. PBMCs were isolated from more than 8 ml of fresh peripheral blood by Ficoll-Paque density gradient centrifugation. Trizol reagent was used to extract total RNA, and RNA quality was then checked on an Agilent 2100 Bioanalyzer. The TCR beta CDR3 regions were amplified from RNA transcripts. The TCR CDR3 was subjected to a first round of RT-PCR using the HTBI primer set and the Qiagen OneStep RT-PCR kit. Libraries were constructed in a second round of multiplex PCR, after which size selection and purification were performed. The libraries were sequenced on an Illumina HiSeq2000 using paired-end 100 bp reads. The authors processed their data as follows. Raw data were processed with SOAPnuke, discarding reads with adapters, uncalled bases, mean Phred below 15, or no exact constant-primer or identifier match. High-quality paired reads were merged using COPE v1.2.5, and each unique nucleotide sequence was defined as a clonotype. Clonotypes were aligned to IMGT TRBV, TRBD and TRBJ reference segments using MiTCR v1.1. Only V-J combinations with frequency above 0.0001, covering approximately 99% of repertoires, were analysed. A TCS score was defined as the ratio between F50 (clonal expansion) and ExV (chaos), using BLOSUM62-based TCRdist between CDR3 peptides within each V-J. Welch's t-statistics and random forest reduced around 550 V-J features to roughly 13, which were used in a naive Bayes classifier (R e1071). TCRdb applied fastp at Q25 and MiXCR to the public reads, then kept only in-frame beta chains. Merged by CDR3 protein, the rows form single entries marked with the most common genes and DNA. The V and J calls and clone size come from TCRdb's table, not from the authors' own analysis. Within this sample are about 640,000 distinct CDR3 sequences, with less than 25% of them counted one time only. The top ten constitute under 35% of the sample.

V gives up 2 bases and J gives up 3 bases, and the segment between their germline ends measures 11 bases. Including cysteine and phenylalanine, the CDR3 has 14 amino acids. Only CDR3 DNA remains: 42 bases, in frame from the first base. CDR1 and CDR2 are read off the germline V gene as MDHEN and SYDVKM. Source material: blood. The TCR sequence derives from a young man with Graves' ophthalmopathy. The V and J segments used are TRBV28 and TRBJ2-7; the D segment might be TRBD1 or TRBD2, since each matches 5 bases. The nucleotide sequence reads TGTGCCAGCAGTTTAGAGGGGCTTCGCTACGAGCAGTACTTC. Protein translation: CASSLEGLRYEQYF.